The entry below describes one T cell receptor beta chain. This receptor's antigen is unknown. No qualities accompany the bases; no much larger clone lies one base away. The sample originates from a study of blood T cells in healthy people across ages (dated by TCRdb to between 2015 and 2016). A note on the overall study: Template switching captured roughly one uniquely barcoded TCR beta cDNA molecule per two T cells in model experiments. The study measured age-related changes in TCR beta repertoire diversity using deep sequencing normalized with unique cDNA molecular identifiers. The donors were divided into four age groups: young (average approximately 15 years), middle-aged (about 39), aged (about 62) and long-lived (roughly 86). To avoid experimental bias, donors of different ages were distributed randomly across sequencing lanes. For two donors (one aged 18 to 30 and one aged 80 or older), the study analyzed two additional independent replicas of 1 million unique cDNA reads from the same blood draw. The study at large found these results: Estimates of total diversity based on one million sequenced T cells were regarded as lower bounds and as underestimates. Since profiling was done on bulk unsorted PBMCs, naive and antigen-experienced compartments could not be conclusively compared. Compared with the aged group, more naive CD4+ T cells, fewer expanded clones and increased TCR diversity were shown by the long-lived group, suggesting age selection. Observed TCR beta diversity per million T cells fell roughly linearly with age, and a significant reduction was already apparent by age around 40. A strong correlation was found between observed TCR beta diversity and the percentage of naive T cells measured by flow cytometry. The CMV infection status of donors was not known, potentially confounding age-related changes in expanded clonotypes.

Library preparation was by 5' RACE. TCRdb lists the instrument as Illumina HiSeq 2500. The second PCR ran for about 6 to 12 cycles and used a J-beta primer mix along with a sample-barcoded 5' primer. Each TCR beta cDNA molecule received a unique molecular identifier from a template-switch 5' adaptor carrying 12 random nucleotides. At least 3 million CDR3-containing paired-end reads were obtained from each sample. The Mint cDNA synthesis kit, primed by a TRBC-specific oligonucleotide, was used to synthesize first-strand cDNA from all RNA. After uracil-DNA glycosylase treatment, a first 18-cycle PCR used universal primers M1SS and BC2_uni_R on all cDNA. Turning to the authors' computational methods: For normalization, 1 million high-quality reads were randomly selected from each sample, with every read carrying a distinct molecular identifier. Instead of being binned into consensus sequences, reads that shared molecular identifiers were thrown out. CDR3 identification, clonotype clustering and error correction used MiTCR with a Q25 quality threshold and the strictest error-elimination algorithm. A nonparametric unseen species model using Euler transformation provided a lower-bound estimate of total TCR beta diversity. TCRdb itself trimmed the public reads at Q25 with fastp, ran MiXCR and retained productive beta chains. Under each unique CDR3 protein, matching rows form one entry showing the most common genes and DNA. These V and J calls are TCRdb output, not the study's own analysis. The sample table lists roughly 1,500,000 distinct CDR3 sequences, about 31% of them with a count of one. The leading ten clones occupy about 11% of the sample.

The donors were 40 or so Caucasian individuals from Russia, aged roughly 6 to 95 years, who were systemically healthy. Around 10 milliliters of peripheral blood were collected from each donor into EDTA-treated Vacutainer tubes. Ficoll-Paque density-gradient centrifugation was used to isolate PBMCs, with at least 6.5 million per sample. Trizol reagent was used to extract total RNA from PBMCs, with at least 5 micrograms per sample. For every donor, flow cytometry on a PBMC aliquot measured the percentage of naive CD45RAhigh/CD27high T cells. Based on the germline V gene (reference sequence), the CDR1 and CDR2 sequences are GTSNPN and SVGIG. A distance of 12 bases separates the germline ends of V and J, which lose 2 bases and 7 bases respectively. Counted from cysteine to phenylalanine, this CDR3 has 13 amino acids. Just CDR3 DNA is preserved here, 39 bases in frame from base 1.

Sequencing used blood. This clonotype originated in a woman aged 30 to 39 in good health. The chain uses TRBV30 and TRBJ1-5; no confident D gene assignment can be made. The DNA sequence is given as TGTGCCTGGAGTAGTTCTTTACCCCAGCCCCAGCATTTT. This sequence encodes CAWSSSLPQPQHF.